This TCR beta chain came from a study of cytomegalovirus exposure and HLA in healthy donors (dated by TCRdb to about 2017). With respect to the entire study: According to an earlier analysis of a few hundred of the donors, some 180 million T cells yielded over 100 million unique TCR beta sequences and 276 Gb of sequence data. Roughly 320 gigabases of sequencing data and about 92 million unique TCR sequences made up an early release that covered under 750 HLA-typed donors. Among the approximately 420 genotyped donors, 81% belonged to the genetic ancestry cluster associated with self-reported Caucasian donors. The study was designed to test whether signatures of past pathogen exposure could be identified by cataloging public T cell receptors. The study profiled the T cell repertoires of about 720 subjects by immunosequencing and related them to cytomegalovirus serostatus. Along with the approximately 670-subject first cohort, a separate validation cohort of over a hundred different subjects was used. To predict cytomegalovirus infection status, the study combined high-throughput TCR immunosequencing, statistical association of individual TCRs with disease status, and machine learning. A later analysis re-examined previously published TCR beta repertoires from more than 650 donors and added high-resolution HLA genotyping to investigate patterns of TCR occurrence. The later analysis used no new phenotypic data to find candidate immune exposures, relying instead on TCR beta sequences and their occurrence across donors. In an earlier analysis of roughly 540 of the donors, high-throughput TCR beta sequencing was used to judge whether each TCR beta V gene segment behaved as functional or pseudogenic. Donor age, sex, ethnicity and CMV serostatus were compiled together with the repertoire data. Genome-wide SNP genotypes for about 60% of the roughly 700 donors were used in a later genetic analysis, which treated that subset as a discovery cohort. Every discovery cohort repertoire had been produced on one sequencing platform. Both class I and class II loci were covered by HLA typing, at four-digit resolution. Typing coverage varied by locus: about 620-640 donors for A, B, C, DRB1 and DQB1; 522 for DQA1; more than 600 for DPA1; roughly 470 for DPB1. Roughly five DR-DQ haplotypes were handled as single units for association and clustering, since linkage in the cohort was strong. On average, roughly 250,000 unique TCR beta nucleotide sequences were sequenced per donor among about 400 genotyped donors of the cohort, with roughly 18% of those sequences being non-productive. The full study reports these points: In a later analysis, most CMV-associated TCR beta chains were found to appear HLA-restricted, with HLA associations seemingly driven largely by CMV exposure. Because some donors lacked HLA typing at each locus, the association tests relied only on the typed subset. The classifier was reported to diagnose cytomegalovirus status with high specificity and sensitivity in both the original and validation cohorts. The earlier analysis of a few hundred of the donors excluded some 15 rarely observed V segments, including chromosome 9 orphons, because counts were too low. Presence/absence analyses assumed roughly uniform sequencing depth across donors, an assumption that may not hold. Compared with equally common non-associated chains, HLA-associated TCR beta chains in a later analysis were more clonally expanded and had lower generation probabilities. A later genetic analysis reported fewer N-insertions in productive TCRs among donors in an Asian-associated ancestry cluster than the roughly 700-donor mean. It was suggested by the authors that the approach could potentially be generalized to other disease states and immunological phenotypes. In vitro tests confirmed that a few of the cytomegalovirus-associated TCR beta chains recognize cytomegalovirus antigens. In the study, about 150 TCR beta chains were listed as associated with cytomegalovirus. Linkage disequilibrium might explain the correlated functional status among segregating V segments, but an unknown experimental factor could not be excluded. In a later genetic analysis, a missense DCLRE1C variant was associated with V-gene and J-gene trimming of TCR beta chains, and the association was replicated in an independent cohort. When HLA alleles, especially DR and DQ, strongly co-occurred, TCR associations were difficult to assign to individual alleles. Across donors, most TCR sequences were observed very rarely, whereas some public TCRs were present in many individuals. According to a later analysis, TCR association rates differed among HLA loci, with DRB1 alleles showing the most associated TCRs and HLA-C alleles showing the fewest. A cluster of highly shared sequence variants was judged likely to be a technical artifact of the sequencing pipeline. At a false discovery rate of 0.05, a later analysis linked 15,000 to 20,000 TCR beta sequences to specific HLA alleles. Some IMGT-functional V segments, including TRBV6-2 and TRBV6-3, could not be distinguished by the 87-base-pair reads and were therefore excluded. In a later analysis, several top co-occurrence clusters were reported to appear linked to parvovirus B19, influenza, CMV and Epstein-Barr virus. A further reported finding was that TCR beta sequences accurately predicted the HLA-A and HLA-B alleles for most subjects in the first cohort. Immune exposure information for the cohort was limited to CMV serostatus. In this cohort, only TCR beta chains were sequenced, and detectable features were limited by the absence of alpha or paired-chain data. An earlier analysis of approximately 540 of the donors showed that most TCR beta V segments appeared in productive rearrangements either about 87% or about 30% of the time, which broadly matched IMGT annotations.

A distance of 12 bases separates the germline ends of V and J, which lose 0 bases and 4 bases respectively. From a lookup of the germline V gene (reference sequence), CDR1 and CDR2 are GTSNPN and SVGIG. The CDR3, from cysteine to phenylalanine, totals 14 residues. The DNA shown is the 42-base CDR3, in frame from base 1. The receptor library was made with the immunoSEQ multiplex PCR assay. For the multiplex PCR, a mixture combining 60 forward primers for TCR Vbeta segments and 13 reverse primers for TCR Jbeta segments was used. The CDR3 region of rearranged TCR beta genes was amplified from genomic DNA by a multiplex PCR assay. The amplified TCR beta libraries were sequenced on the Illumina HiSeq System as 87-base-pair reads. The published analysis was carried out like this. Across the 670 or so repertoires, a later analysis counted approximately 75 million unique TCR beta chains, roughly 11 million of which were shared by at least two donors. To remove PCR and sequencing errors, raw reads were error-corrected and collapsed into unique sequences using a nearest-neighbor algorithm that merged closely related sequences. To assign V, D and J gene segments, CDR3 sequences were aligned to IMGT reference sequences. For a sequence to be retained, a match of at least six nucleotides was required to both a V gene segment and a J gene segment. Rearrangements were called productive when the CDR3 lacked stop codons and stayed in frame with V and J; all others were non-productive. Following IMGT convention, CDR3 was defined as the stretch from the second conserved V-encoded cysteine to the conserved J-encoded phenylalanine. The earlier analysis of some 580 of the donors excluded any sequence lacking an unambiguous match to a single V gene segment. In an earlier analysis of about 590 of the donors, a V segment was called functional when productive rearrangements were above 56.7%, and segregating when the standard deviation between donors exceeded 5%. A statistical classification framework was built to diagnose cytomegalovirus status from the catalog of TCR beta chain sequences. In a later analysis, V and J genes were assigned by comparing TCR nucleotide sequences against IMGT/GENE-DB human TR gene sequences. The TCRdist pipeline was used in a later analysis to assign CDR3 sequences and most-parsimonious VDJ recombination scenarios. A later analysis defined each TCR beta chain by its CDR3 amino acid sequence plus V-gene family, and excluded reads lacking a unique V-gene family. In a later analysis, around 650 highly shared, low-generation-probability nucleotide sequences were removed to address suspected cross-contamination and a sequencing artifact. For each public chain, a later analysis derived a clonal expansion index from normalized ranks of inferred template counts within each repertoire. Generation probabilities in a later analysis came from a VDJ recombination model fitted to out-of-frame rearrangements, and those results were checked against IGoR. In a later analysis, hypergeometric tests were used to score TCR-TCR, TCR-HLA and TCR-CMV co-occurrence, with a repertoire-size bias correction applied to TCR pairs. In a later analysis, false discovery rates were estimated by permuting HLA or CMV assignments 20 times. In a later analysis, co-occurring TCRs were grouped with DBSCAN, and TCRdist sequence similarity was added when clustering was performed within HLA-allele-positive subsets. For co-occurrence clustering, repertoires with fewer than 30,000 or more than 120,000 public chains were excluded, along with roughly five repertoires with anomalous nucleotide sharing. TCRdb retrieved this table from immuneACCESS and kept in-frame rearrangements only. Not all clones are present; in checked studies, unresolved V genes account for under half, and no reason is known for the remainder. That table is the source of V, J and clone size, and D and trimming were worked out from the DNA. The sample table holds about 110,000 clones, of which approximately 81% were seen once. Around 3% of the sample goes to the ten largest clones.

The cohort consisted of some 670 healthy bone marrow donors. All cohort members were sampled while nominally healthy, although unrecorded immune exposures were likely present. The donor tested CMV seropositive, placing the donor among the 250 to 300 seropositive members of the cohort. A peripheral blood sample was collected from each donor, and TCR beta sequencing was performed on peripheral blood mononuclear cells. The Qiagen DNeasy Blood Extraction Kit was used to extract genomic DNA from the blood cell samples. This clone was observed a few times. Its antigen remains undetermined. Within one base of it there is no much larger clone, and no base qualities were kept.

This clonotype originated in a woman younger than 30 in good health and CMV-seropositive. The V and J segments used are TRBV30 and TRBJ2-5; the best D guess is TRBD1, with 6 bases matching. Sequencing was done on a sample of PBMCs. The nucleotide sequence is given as TGTGCCTGGAGTGTACGCGGCAGGGGAGAGACCCAGTACTTC. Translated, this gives CAWSVRGRGETQYF.